This TCR beta chain was sequenced for a study of T cell repertoires in cytomegalovirus infection (dated by TCRdb to between 2018 and 2021). The study in broad terms: Because public TCR beta signatures pointed to carriage of CMV infection together with the matching HLA type, the HLA type of each donor mattered for the analysis.

Summary of the overall study and its limitations: The ex vivo response was dominated by HLA-C-restricted CMV-specific TCR beta clonotypes, which also provided the single most frequent clonotype in two of eight donors. Carriers of CMV infection plus the relevant HLA type were discriminated by the cumulative frequency of public TCR beta family members in the study cohort and in an independent 352-donor cohort.

This clonotype has a handful of counts. Its antigen is unknown. Base-call qualities are not available, and no considerably larger clone is one nucleotide away. The instrument was an Illumina HiSeq 1500. The raw public reads went through TCRdb reprocessing: fastp at Q25, MiXCR clone calling, in-frame beta chains kept. A single entry per CDR3 protein holds the most common genes and DNA from its merged rows. The sample contains roughly 230,000 distinct CDR3 sequences, 15% to 20% of them found a single time. Clones ranked in the top ten supply about half of the sample. V is pruned by 5 bases and J by 5 bases, leaving 5 bases of the junction without a gene match. Looking up the germline V gene yields CDR1 SQVTM and CDR2 ANQGSEA. Including the terminal cysteine and phenylalanine, the CDR3 comprises 12 residues. The sequence is cut down to CDR3 DNA, 36 bases in frame from base 1.

Source material: CD8+ T cells from PBMCs. The chain joins TRBV29-1 to TRBJ2-5; TRBD1 fits 7 bases in the junction. The clonotype was recovered from a human donor in good health (CMV status not recorded). Some clones in this sample may be carry-over from other donors' samples. The CDR3 region reads CSVRQGGETQYF. Read as DNA, the sequence is TGCAGCGTTCGACAGGGCGGGGAGACCCAGTACTTC.